The rows below give T cell receptor beta chains drawn from one sample of a study of blood T cell repertoires in COVID-19. Some clones are missing from TCRdb's copy, which holds only in-frame ones; the method was immunoSEQ multiplex PCR. The profile shows 85,000 to 130,000 clones, 88% of them singletons. Sequencing input: peripheral blood. All receptors come from a woman aged 55-69 years with acute or convalescent COVID-19. The CDR3 runs from the conserved cysteine through the conserved F or W. A D gene is named only where the DNA matches it firmly. A row's size may be missing; if present it is once, few, many or a size class.

len: 17
abundance: once
d_gene: TRBD2
v_gene: TRBV7-3
j_gene: TRBJ2-1
CDR3nt: TGTGCCAGCAGCTTAATGGGGACTAGCGGGACCGGCAATGAGCAGTTCTTC
CDR3aa: CASSLMGTSGTGNEQFF

len: 19
abundance: -
d_gene: -
v_gene: TRBV27
j_gene: TRBJ1-1
CDR3nt: TGTGCCAGCAGTTTCGATCCCAGGGCACGACAGGAAATGAACACTGAAGCTTTCTTT
CDR3aa: CASSFDPRARQEMNTEAFF

len: 15
abundance: -
d_gene: TRBD1
v_gene: TRBV5-5
j_gene: TRBJ1-5
CDR3nt: TGTGCCAGCAGCTTCGGAGGCAGGGGGAATCAGCCCCAGCATTTT
CDR3aa: CASSFGGRGNQPQHF

len: 15
abundance: -
d_gene: -
v_gene: TRBV18
j_gene: TRBJ2-7
CDR3nt: TGTGCCAGCTCACCACGGGCAGGGAACTCGGGCGAGCAGTACTTC
CDR3aa: CASSPRAGNSGEQYF

len: 15
abundance: -
d_gene: TRBD1
v_gene: TRBV6-5
j_gene: TRBJ1-2
CDR3nt: TGTGCCAGCCACCGACAGGGAGACTCGATCTATGGCTACACCTTC
CDR3aa: CASHRQGDSIYGYTF

len: 14
abundance: -
d_gene: -
v_gene: TRBV7-2
j_gene: TRBJ1-1
CDR3nt: TGTGCCAGCAGCTTAGACGAGGTGAACACTGAAGCTTTCTTT
CDR3aa: CASSLDEVNTEAFF

len: 15
abundance: -
d_gene: -
v_gene: TRBV7-8
j_gene: TRBJ1-4
CDR3nt: TGTGCCAGCAGCTTCGACAGTTACCCGAATGAAAAACTGTTTTTT
CDR3aa: CASSFDSYPNEKLFF

len: 14
abundance: -
d_gene: -
v_gene: TRBV9
j_gene: TRBJ2-2
CDR3nt: TGTGCCAGCAGCGCCGAGCCGAACACCGGGGAGCTGTTTTTT
CDR3aa: CASSAEPNTGELFF

len: 15
abundance: -
d_gene: TRBD2
v_gene: TRBV5-4
j_gene: TRBJ2-1
CDR3nt: TGTGCCAGCAGCCCCACTGAGACTAGCGGGGCGAAAGAGTTCTTC
CDR3aa: CASSPTETSGAKEFF

len: 12
abundance: -
d_gene: -
v_gene: TRBV19
j_gene: TRBJ2-2
CDR3nt: TGTGCCAGTAGTCCAGGGGCCGGGGAGCTGTTTTTT
CDR3aa: CASSPGAGELFF

len: 15
abundance: -
d_gene: TRBD1
v_gene: TRBV7-3
j_gene: TRBJ1-1
CDR3nt: TGTGCCAGCAGCCGCGGGACAGGGGGCGCGATTGAAGCTTTCTTT
CDR3aa: CASSRGTGGAIEAFF

len: 15
abundance: -
d_gene: TRBD1
v_gene: TRBV6-5
j_gene: TRBJ1-5
CDR3nt: TGTGCCAGCAGTTCTGGGACAGGGATCAATCAGCCCCAGCATTTT
CDR3aa: CASSSGTGINQPQHF

len: 15
abundance: -
d_gene: TRBD1
v_gene: TRBV5-8
j_gene: TRBJ1-6
CDR3nt: TGTGCCAGCAGCGGTGGGGGGACAGCTAATTCACCCCTCCACTTT
CDR3aa: CASSGGGTANSPLHF

len: 15
abundance: -
d_gene: -
v_gene: TRBV9
j_gene: TRBJ1-1
CDR3nt: TGTGCCAGCAGCGTAGACCCGGGGGAAAGTCCTGAAGCTTTCTTT
CDR3aa: CASSVDPGESPEAFF

len: 10
abundance: -
d_gene: -
v_gene: TRBV19
j_gene: TRBJ1-1
CDR3nt: TGTGCCATCGGCAGGACTGAAGCTTTCTTT
CDR3aa: CAIGRTEAFF

len: 13
abundance: few
d_gene: -
v_gene: TRBV11-2
j_gene: TRBJ1-1
CDR3nt: TGTGCCAGCAGCTTGATGTTACAGGGCTTGGCTTTCTTT
CDR3aa: CASSLMLQGLAFF

len: 16
abundance: few
d_gene: TRBD1
v_gene: TRBV5-8
j_gene: TRBJ1-4
CDR3nt: TGTGCCAGCAGCCCATTTGGACAGGGCTGGAATGAAAAACTGTTTTTT
CDR3aa: CASSPFGQGWNEKLFF

len: 15
abundance: -
d_gene: -
v_gene: TRBV9
j_gene: TRBJ2-5
CDR3nt: TGTGCCAGCAGCGGACCGGCAGGGCTCCAAGAGACCCAGTACTTC
CDR3aa: CASSGPAGLQETQYF

len: 14
abundance: once
d_gene: -
v_gene: TRBV10-3
j_gene: TRBJ1-1
CDR3nt: TGTGCCATCAGGGGAGGGGTCGTGAACACTGAAGCTTTCTTT
CDR3aa: CAIRGGVVNTEAFF

len: 15
abundance: -
d_gene: -
v_gene: TRBV18
j_gene: TRBJ1-1
CDR3nt: TGTGCCAGCTCACCACCGGGTCAGGGAGGGACTGAAGCTTTCTTT
CDR3aa: CASSPPGQGGTEAFF

len: 14
abundance: -
d_gene: TRBD2
v_gene: TRBV28
j_gene: TRBJ2-7
CDR3nt: TGTGCCAGCAGTTTACTAGCGGGAGCGTACGAGCAGTACTTC
CDR3aa: CASSLLAGAYEQYF

len: 15
abundance: -
d_gene: TRBD1
v_gene: TRBV6-5
j_gene: TRBJ1-3
CDR3nt: TGTGCCAGCAGGGGAACAGGGGGCTCTGGAAACACCATATATTTT
CDR3aa: CASRGTGGSGNTIYF

len: 17
abundance: -
d_gene: TRBD1
v_gene: TRBV10-2
j_gene: TRBJ1-1
CDR3nt: TGCGCCAGCAGTGAAATGTTTCCAACAGGGGGAAACACTGAAGCTTTCTTT
CDR3aa: CASSEMFPTGGNTEAFF

len: 15
abundance: -
d_gene: -
v_gene: TRBV7-9
j_gene: TRBJ1-3
CDR3nt: TGTGCCAGCAGCTTTGGGGGGGCGGTTGGAAACACCATATATTTT
CDR3aa: CASSFGGAVGNTIYF

len: 12
abundance: -
d_gene: -
v_gene: TRBV12-3/TRBV12-4
j_gene: TRBJ1-3
CDR3nt: TGTGCCAGCAGTCCTTCGGGAAACACCATATATTTT
CDR3aa: CASSPSGNTIYF

len: 16
abundance: -
d_gene: -
v_gene: TRBV5-1
j_gene: TRBJ2-3
CDR3nt: TGCGCCAGCAGCCCCGGAGGCCTCCCTAGCACAGATACGCAGTATTTT
CDR3aa: CASSPGGLPSTDTQYF

len: 13
abundance: -
d_gene: -
v_gene: TRBV25-1
j_gene: TRBJ2-1
CDR3nt: TGTGCCAGCAGTGAGTGGAGCGACGGTGAGCAGTTCTTC
CDR3aa: CASSEWSDGEQFF

len: 17
abundance: few
d_gene: TRBD2
v_gene: TRBV6-2/TRBV6-3
j_gene: TRBJ2-2
CDR3nt: TGTGCCAGCAGTTACTCGCGGGGACTAGGTTACACCGGGGAGCTGTTTTTT
CDR3aa: CASSYSRGLGYTGELFF

len: 12
abundance: -
d_gene: -
v_gene: TRBV2
j_gene: TRBJ2-7
CDR3nt: TGTGCCAGCCTGACTAAGTCCTACGAGCAGTACTTC
CDR3aa: CASLTKSYEQYF

len: 15
abundance: -
d_gene: -
v_gene: TRBV10-3
j_gene: TRBJ1-3
CDR3nt: TGTGCCATCAGTGGACTTAAACCTCCTGGAAACACCATATATTTT
CDR3aa: CAISGLKPPGNTIYF

len: 15
abundance: -
d_gene: -
v_gene: TRBV2
j_gene: TRBJ1-1
CDR3nt: TGTGCCAGCAGTGAAGGACAGACCCGGGGGGCTGAAGCTTTCTTT
CDR3aa: CASSEGQTRGAEAFF

len: 14
abundance: -
d_gene: -
v_gene: TRBV6-1
j_gene: TRBJ1-2
CDR3nt: TGTGCCAGCAGTGAAGCGGACAGAGATTATGGCTACACCTTC
CDR3aa: CASSEADRDYGYTF

len: 14
abundance: -
d_gene: -
v_gene: TRBV5-1
j_gene: TRBJ1-4
CDR3nt: TGCGCCAGCAGCTTAACACAGACGAATGAAAAACTGTTTTTT
CDR3aa: CASSLTQTNEKLFF

len: 15
abundance: -
d_gene: TRBD2
v_gene: TRBV7-3
j_gene: TRBJ2-1
CDR3nt: TGTGCCAGCAGCTTCCAACCCAGCGGGAGCGGCGAGCAGTTCTTC
CDR3aa: CASSFQPSGSGEQFF

len: 16
abundance: -
d_gene: TRBD2
v_gene: TRBV5-1
j_gene: TRBJ2-1
CDR3nt: TGCGCCAGCAGCGCCGGACTAGCGGCACCATACAATGAGCAGTTCTTC
CDR3aa: CASSAGLAAPYNEQFF

len: 12
abundance: -
d_gene: TRBD1
v_gene: TRBV27
j_gene: TRBJ2-7
CDR3nt: TGTGCCAGCAGCTCGACAGGGGGCGAGCAGTACTTC
CDR3aa: CASSSTGGEQYF